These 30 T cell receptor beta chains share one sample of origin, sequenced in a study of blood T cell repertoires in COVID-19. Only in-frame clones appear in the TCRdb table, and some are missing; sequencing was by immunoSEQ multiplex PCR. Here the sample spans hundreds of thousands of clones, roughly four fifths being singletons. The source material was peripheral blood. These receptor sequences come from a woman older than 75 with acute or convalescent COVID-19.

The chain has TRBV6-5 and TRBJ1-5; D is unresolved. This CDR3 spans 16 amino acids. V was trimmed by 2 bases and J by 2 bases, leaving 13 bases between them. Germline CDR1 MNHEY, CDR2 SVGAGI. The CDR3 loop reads CASSYRRGTGNQPQHF. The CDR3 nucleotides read TGTGCCAGCAGTTACCGTCGGGGTACGGGCAATCAGCCCCAGCATTTT.

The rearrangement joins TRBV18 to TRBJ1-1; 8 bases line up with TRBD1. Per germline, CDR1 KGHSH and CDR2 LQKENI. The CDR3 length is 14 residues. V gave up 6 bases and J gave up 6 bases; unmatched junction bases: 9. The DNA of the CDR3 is TGTGCCAGCTCCGGACAGGGTGGGACCGCTGAAGCTTTCTTT. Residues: CASSGQGGTAEAFF.

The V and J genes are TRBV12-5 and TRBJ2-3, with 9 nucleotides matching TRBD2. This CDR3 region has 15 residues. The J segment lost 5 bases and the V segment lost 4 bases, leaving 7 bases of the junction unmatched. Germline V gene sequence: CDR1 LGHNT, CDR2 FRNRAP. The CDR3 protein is CASGSGSGGGDTQYF. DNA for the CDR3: TGTGCTAGTGGTTCTGGTAGCGGGGGTGGAGATACGCAGTATTTT.

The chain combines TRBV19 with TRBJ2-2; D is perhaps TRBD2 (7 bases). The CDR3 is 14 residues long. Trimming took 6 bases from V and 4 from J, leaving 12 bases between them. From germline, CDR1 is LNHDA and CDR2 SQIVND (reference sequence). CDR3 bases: TGTGCCAGTAGGCGGAGGGGGGGCACCGGGGAGCTGTTTTTT. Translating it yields CASRRRGGTGELFF.

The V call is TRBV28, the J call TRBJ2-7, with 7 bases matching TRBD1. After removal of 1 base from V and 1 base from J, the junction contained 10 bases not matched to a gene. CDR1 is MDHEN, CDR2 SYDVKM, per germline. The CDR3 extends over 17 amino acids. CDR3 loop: CASSLFARTGPSYEQYF. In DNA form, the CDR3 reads TGTGCCAGCAGTTTATTCGCAAGGACAGGTCCATCCTACGAGCAGTACTTC.

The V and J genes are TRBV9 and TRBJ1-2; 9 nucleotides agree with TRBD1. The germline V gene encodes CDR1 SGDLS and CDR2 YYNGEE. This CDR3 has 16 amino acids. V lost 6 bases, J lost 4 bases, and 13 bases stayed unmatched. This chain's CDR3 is CASTLGAGTGIYGYTF. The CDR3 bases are TGTGCCAGCACCCTCGGGGCGGGGACAGGGATCTATGGCTACACCTTC.

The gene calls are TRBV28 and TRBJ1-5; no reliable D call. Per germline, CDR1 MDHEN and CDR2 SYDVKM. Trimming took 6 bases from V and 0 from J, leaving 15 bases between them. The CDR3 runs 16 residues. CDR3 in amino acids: CASSPVAGYSNQPQHF. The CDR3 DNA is TGTGCCAGCAGCCCTGTCGCAGGATATAGCAATCAGCCCCAGCATTTT.

The CDR3 spells CASSTSYEANVLTF. The CDR3 nucleotides are TGTGCCAGCAGTACCTCCTATGAGGCCAACGTCCTGACTTTC. The chain recombines TRBV2 with TRBJ2-6; unclear D gene. The CDR3 loop spans 14 amino acids. Germline assignment: CDR1 SNHLY and CDR2 FYNNEI. The V end was cut by 5 bases, the J end by 6 bases, with 11 bases between.

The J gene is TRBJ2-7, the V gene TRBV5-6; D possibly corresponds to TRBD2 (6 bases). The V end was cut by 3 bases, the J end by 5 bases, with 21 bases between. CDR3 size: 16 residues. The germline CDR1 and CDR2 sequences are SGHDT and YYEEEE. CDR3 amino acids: CASSSYPTGLGNEQYF. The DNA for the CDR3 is TGTGCCAGCAGCTCCTACCCCACGGGACTGGGGAACGAGCAGTACTTC.

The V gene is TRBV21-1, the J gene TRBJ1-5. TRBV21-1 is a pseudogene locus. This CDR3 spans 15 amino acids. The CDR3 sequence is CASIKGRNSNQPQHF. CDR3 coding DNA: TGTGCCAGCATCAAGGGGAGAAATAGCAATCAGCCCCAGCATTTT.

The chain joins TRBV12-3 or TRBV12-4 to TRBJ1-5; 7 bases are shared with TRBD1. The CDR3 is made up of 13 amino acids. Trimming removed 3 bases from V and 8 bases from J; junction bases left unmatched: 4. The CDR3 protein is CASSLAGGKPQHF. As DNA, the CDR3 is TGTGCCAGCAGTTTGGCAGGGGGAAAGCCCCAGCATTTT.

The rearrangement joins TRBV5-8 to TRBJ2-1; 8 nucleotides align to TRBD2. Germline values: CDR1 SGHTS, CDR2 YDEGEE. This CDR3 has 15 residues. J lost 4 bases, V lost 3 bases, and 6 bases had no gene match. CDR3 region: CASSWGIAGYNEQFF. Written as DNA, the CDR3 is TGTGCCAGCAGCTGGGGGATAGCGGGGTACAATGAGCAGTTCTTC.

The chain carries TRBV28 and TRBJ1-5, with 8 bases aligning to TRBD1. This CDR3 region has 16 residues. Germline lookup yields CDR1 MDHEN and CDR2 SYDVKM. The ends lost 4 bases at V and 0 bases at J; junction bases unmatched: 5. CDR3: CASSSGQGYSNQPQHF. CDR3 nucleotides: TGTGCCAGCAGTTCCGGACAGGGCTATAGCAATCAGCCCCAGCATTTT. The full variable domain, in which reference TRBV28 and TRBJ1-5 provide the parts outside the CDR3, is DVKVTQSSRYLVKRTGEKVFLECVQDMDHENMFWYRQDPGLGLRLIYFSYDVKMKEKGDIPEGYSVSREKKERFSLILESASTNQTSMYLCASSSGQGYSNQPQHFGDGTRLSIL.

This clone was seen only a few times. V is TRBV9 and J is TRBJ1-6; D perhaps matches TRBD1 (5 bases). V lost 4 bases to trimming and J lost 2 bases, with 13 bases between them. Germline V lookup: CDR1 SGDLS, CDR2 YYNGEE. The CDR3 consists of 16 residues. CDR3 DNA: TGTGCCAGCAGCAGGGGAATTAGAACCTATAATTCACCCCTCCACTTT. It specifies CASSRGIRTYNSPLHF.

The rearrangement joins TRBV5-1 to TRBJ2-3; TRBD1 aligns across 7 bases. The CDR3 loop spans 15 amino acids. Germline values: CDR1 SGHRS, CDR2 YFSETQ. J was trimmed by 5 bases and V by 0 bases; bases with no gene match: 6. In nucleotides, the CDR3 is TGCGCCAGCAGCTTGGACTCAGGGGGACGAGATACGCAGTATTTT. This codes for CASSLDSGGRDTQYF.

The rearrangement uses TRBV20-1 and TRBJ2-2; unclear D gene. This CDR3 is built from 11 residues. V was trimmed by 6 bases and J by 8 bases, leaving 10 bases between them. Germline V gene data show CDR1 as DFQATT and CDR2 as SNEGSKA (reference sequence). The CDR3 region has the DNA TGCAGTGCCACAGACCTAGGGGAGCTGTTTTTT. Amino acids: CSATDLGELFF.

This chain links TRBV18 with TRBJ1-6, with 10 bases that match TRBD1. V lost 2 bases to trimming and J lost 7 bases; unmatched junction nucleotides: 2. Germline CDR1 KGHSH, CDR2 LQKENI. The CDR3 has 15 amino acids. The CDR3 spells CASSPTGQGNSPLHF. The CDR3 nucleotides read TGTGCCAGCTCACCAACGGGACAGGGGAATTCACCCCTCCACTTT.

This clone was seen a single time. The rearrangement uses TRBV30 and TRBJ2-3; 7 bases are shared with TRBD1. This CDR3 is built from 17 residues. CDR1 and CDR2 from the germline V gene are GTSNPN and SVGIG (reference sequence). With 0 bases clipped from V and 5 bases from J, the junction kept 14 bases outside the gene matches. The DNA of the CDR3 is TGTGCCTGGAGTGTACTGGGACAGAGGGTAGAGGGAGATACGCAGTATTTT. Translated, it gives CAWSVLGQRVEGDTQYF.

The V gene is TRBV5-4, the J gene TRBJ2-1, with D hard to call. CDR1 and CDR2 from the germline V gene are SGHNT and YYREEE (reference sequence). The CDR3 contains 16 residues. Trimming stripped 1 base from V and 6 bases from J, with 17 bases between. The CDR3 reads CASSLLQLAPLNEQFF. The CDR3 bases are TGTGCCAGCAGCTTGCTCCAGTTAGCCCCCCTCAATGAGCAGTTCTTC.

CDR3 nucleotides: TGTGCCAGCAGCCGAGGGACAGACACTGAAGCTTTCTTT. Translation gives CASSRGTDTEAFF. The chain employs TRBV7-3 and TRBJ1-1; 7 nucleotides line up with TRBD1. Unmatched junction bases numbered 3, after V lost 5 bases and J lost 3 bases. The CDR3 is 13 amino acids. Germline assignment: CDR1 SGHTA and CDR2 FQGTGA.

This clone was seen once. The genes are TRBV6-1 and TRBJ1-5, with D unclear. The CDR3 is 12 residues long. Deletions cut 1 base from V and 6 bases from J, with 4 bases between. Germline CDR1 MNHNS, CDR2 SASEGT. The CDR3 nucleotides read TGTGCCAGCAGTGAAGGGAGTCAGCCCCAGCATTTT. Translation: CASSEGSQPQHF.

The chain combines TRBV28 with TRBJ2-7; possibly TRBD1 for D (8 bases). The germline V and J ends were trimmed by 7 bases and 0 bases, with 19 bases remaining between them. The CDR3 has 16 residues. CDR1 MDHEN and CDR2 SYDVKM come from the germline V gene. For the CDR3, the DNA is TGTGCCAGCATCGAAGGGGGGGACAGGATCTCCTACGAGCAGTACTTC. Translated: CASIEGGDRISYEQYF.

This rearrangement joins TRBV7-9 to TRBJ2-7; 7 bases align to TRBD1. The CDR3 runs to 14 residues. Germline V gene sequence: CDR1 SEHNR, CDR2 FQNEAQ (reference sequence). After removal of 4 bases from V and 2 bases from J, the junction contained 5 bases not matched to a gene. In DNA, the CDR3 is TGTGCCAGCAGCTCCAGGGGGACACCCTACGAGCAGTACTTC. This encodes CASSSRGTPYEQYF. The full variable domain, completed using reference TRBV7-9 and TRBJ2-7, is DTGVSQNPRHKITKRGQNVTFRCDPISEHNRLYWYRQTLGQGPEFLTYFQNEAQLEKSRLLSDRFSAERPKGSFSTLEIQRTEQGDSAMYLCASSSRGTPYEQYFGPGTRLTVT.

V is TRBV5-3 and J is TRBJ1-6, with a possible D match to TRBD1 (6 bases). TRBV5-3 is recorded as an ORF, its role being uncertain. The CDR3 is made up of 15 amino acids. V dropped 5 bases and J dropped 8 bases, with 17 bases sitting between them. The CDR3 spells CARRVHRDIHSPLHF. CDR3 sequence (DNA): TGTGCCAGAAGAGTTCATCGGGACATCCATTCACCCCTCCACTTT.

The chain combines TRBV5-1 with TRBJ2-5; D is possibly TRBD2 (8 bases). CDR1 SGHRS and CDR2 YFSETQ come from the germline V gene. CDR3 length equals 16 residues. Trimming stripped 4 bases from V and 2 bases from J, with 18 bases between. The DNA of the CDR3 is TGCGCCAGCAGCCCCGCGGGGGGCAGGGGGCAAGAGACCCAGTACTTC. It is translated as CASSPAGGRGQETQYF.

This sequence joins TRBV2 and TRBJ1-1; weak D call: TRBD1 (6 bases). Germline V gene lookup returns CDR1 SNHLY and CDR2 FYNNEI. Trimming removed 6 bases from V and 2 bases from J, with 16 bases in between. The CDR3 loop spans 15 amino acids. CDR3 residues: CASRGEGTRNTEAFF. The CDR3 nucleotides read TGTGCCAGCAGGGGTGAGGGGACACGTAACACTGAAGCTTTCTTT.

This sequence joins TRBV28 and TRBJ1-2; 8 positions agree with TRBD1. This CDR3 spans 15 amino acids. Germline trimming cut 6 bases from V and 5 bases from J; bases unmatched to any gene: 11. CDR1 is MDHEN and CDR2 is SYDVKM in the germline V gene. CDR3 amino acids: CASRPVQGAWYGYTF. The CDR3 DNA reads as TGTGCCAGCAGGCCAGTCCAGGGGGCTTGGTATGGCTACACCTTC.

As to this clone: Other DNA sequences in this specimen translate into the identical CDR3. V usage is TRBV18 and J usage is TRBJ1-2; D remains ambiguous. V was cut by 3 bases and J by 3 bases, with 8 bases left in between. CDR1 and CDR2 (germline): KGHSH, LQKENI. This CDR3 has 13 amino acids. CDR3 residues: CASSPLEDYGYTF. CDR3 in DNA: TGTGCCAGCTCACCCCTAGAGGACTATGGCTACACCTTC.

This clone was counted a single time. The DNA for the CDR3 is TGTGCCAGTAGGAGGGCCGCCGGGGTACTCTCTGGAAACACCATATATTTT. Its protein product is CASRRAAGVLSGNTIYF. The chain combines TRBV19 with TRBJ1-3; D uncertain. V lost 6 bases, J lost 0 bases, and 18 bases lay in between. The CDR3 totals 17 residues. Germline CDR1 is LNHDA and CDR2 is SQIVND (reference sequence).

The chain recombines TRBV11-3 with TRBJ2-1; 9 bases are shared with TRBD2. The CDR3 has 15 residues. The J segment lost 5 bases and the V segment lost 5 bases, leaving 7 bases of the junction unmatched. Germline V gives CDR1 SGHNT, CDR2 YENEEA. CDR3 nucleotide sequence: TGTGCCAGCAGCCCACGGACTAGCGCCGACAATGAGCAGTTCTTC. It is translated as CASSPRTSADNEQFF.